This T cell receptor beta chain was sequenced for a study of response to subunit inactivated influenza vaccine. The CDR3 covers 14 residues. The germline gives CDR1 DFQATT, CDR2 SNEGSKA (reference sequence). The V gene lost 0 bases and the J gene lost 3 bases, with 12 bases spanning the gap. This clonotype appeared many times. Its cognate antigen is unknown. Study-wide results and caveats: T cells newly recruited by each seasonal influenza vaccination are few, the authors suggested.

TCRdb reprocessed the RT-PCR reads with MiXCR, giving one entry per CDR3 protein. Of about 520,000 distinct CDR3 sequences in the sample, approximately 10% were seen once. The specimen comprised PBMCs from blood, sampled 45 days after vaccination. V and J are TRBV20-1 and TRBJ2-7, with D unresolved. The receptor comes from a man aged 45-60 years who received an inactivated influenza vaccine. In DNA form, the CDR3 reads TGCAGTGCTAGAGACGTTACTCTCTTCTACGAGCAGTACTTC. Encoded protein: CSARDVTLFYEQYF.